These 17 T cell receptor beta chains were all obtained from the same sample, sequenced in a study of OX40 agonist ivuxolimab in advanced cancers. TCRdb's copy holds only in-frame clones and misses some; the assay was immunoSEQ multiplex PCR. This sample has under 100,000 clones, with roughly 87% found just once. The sequenced sample was CD4+ or CD8+ T cells sorted from blood, obtained in a trial of the OX40 agonist ivuxolimab. The receptors were sampled from an adult with an advanced solid tumor such as melanoma, head and neck, liver or kidney cancer.

This sequence joins TRBV19 and TRBJ1-2, with D possibly matching TRBD1 (5 bases). CDR3 length: 12 amino acids. Germline lookup yields CDR1 LNHDA and CDR2 SQIVND (reference sequence). V lost 3 bases, J lost 8 bases, and 10 bases lay in between. CDR3 sequence (DNA): TGTGCCAGTAGTATCGCAGGGTCCGGCTACACCTTC. Residues: CASSIAGSGYTF.

The chain joins TRBV18 to TRBJ1-1, with D unclear. The V end lost 2 bases, the J end lost 2 bases, and 9 bases lay between the germline ends. CDR3 length: 14 amino acids. The V gene's germline CDR1 is KGHSH and CDR2 LQKENI. The CDR3 region is CASSPSRSNTEAFF. DNA for the CDR3: TGTGCCAGCTCACCATCCAGATCCAACACTGAAGCTTTCTTT.

This chain joins TRBV10-3 and TRBJ2-6; D possibly corresponds to TRBD1 (5 bases). With 10 bases removed from V and 0 bases from J, the gap between germline ends came to 16 bases. This CDR3 contains 16 residues. Germline lookup yields CDR1 ENHRY and CDR2 SYGVKD. The CDR3, as DNA: TGTGCCACCCTGACAGTAGTACCCTCTGGGGCCAACGTCCTGACTTTC. Translating gives CATLTVVPSGANVLTF.

The chain couples TRBV11-2 to TRBJ2-1; no definite D call. The germline CDR1 and CDR2 sequences are SGHAT and FQNNGV. The CDR3 is made up of 15 amino acids. Trimming left V 3 bases short and J 0 bases short, with 9 bases between. This CDR3 reads CASSFNVGSYNEQFF. The DNA for the CDR3 is TGTGCCAGCAGCTTCAACGTAGGCTCCTACAATGAGCAGTTCTTC.

Only one count was recorded for this clone. This chain links TRBV27 with TRBJ2-3; D possibly uses TRBD1 or TRBD2 (5 bases each). CDR3 size: 16 residues. The germline V gene encodes CDR1 MNHEY and CDR2 SMNVEV (reference sequence). Trimming took off 6 bases at V and 5 bases at J, with 21 bases between the two ends. Here the CDR3 DNA reads TGTGCCAGCAGGACCCTCGTCAGGGAGCCCCAAGATACGCAGTATTTT. Its protein is CASRTLVREPQDTQYF.

This sequence joins TRBV6-6 and TRBJ1-5; a weak D match, TRBD1 (6 bases). Germline V gives CDR1 MNHNY, CDR2 SVGAGI (reference sequence). This CDR3 comprises 13 residues. V dropped 6 bases and J dropped 5 bases, with 11 bases sitting between them. The CDR3 DNA sequence: TGTGCCAGCAGCGGACAGAGGGATCAGCCCCAGCATTTT. Translation gives CASSGQRDQPQHF.

The V call is TRBV28, the J call TRBJ1-5; perhaps TRBD1 as D (6 bases). The CDR3 extends over 16 amino acids. Germline assignment: CDR1 MDHEN and CDR2 SYDVKM. Trimming took off 5 bases at V and 6 bases at J, with 20 bases between the two ends. CDR3 protein: CASSPWTDLAGQPQHF. The CDR3 nucleotides are TGTGCCAGCAGTCCATGGACAGATCTGGCCGGTCAGCCCCAGCATTTT. The variable domain in full, completed from reference TRBV28 and TRBJ1-5, reads DVKVTQSSRYLVKRTGEKVFLECVQDMDHENMFWYRQDPGLGLRLIYFSYDVKMKEKGDIPEGYSVSREKKERFSLILESASTNQTSMYLCASSPWTDLAGQPQHFGDGTRLSIL.

This clone was counted between two and nine times. The V and J genes are TRBV7-2 and TRBJ2-7; D is undetermined. V dropped 0 bases and J dropped 12 bases, with 15 bases sitting between them. Germline values: CDR1 SGHTA, CDR2 FQGNSA. This CDR3 has 13 amino acids. The CDR3 coding sequence is TGTGCCAGCAGCTTAGCACCGCTTCGCAGGTTGTACTTC. It codes for CASSLAPLRRLYF.

This chain links TRBV15 with TRBJ2-1; perhaps TRBD2 as D (6 bases). Germline V CDR1 and CDR2: LNHNV, YYDKDF (reference sequence). The CDR3 has 17 residues. The V gene lost 1 base and the J gene lost 0 bases, with 13 bases spanning the gap. The CDR3 DNA reads TGTGCCACCAGCAGAGCCCCAACCGGGAGCTCCTACAATGAGCAGTTCTTC. Translating it yields CATSRAPTGSSYNEQFF.

The gene calls are TRBV6-5 and TRBJ1-1; D ambiguous. Germline values: CDR1 MNHEY, CDR2 SVGAGI. This CDR3 is built from 15 residues. V was pared by 2 bases and J by 1 base, with 11 bases between. The CDR3 DNA reads as TGTGCCAGCAGTTACCGACCGGGAACGAACACTGAAGCTTTCTTT. Translating it yields CASSYRPGTNTEAFF.

The genes are TRBV2 and TRBJ1-4; a possible D gene is TRBD1 (5 bases). Germline V gene data show CDR1 as SNHLY and CDR2 as FYNNEI. The CDR3 spans 13 residues. Trimming stripped 6 bases from V and 7 bases from J, with 12 bases between. As DNA, the CDR3 is TGTGCCAGCAGACGGGACTCGGGTGAAAAACTGTTTTTT. This encodes CASRRDSGEKLFF.

The chain recombines TRBV30 with TRBJ2-7, with D unresolved. Germline V gene lookup returns CDR1 GTSNPN and CDR2 SVGIG (reference sequence). Trimming stripped 2 bases from V and 3 bases from J, with 8 bases between. CDR3 size: 12 residues. CDR3 nucleotide sequence: TGTGCCTGGAGTTCCCCGGACTACGAGCAGTACTTC. Protein product: CAWSSPDYEQYF.

The chain employs TRBV5-6 and TRBJ1-2, with D maybe TRBD1 (5 bases). The V end was cut by 2 bases, the J end by 5 bases, with 10 bases between. This CDR3 region has 13 residues. CDR1 and CDR2 (germline): SGHDT, YYEEEE. The CDR3 loop reads CASSLDSKYGYTF. The CDR3 DNA follows: TGTGCCAGCAGCTTAGACAGCAAATATGGCTACACCTTC.

This chain connects TRBV11-1 to TRBJ2-1; the match to TRBD2 covers 15 bases. V trimming: 5 bases; J trimming: 9 bases; junction bases outside the gene matches: 17. CDR1 is SGHAT, CDR2 FQDESV, per germline (reference sequence). This CDR3 has 19 amino acids. CDR3 sequence reads: CASSPGLAGGPQFGGEQFF. In DNA, the CDR3 is TGTGCCAGCAGCCCCGGACTAGCGGGAGGGCCTCAATTCGGAGGTGAGCAGTTCTTC. Based on the CDR3 plus reference TRBV11-1 and TRBJ2-1, the full variable domain is EAEVAQSPRYKITEKSQAVAFWCDPISGHATLYWYRQILGQGPELLVQFQDESVVDDSQLPKDRFSAERLKGVDSTLKIQPAELGDSAMYLCASSPGLAGGPQFGGEQFFGPGTRLTVL.

The chain carries TRBV5-4 and TRBJ2-5; 10 positions match TRBD2. The germline gives CDR1 SGHNT, CDR2 YYREEE (reference sequence). The CDR3 consists of 15 residues. V lost 4 bases, J lost 2 bases, and 5 bases stayed unmatched. Written as DNA, the CDR3 is TGTGCCAGCAGCCCGACTAGCGGGCGACAAGAGACCCAGTACTTC. Its protein product is CASSPTSGRQETQYF. Supplemented by reference TRBV5-4 and TRBJ2-5, the full variable domain reads ETGVTQSPTHLIKTRGQQVTLRCSSQSGHNTVSWYQQALGQGPQFIFQYYREEENGRGNFPPRFSGLQFPNYSSELNVNALELDDSALYLCASSPTSGRQETQYFGPGTRLLVL.

CDR3 sequence: CATSRAAFPDGYTF. CDR3 bases: TGTGCCACCAGCAGAGCGGCCTTCCCGGATGGCTACACCTTC. This sequence joins TRBV15 and TRBJ1-2; no definite D call. In germline, CDR1 is LNHNV, CDR2 YYDKDF (reference sequence). Trimming left V 1 base short and J 6 bases short, with 12 bases between. CDR3 size: 14 residues. Based on the CDR3 plus reference TRBV15 and TRBJ1-2, the full variable domain is DAMVIQNPRYQVTQFGKPVTLSCSQTLNHNVMYWYQQKSSQAPKLLFHYYDKDFNNEADTPDNFQSRRPNTSFCFLDIRSPGLGDTAMYLCATSRAAFPDGYTFGSGTRLTVV.

This clone appeared a single time. V usage is TRBV19 and J usage is TRBJ2-1; 7 bases fit TRBD1. Per germline, CDR1 LNHDA and CDR2 SQIVND (reference sequence). The CDR3 totals 15 residues. J was trimmed by 5 bases and V by 7 bases; bases with no gene match: 11. DNA for the CDR3: TGTGCCAGTACCCTCAGGGGGAGCGCAAACAATGAGCAGTTCTTC. This sequence encodes CASTLRGSANNEQFF.